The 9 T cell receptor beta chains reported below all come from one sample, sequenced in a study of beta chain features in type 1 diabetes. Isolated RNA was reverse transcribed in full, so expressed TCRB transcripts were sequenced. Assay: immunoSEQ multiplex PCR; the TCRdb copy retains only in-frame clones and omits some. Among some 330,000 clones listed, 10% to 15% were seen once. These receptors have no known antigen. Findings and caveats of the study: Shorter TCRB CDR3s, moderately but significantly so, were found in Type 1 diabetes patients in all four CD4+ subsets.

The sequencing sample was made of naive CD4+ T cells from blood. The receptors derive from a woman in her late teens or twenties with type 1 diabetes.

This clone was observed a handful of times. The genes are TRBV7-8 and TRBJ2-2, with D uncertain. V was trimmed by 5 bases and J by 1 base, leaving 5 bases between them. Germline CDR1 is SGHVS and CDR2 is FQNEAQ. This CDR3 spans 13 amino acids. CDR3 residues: CASSTRNTGELFF. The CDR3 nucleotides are TGTGCCAGCAGCACCAGGAACACCGGGGAGCTGTTTTTT.

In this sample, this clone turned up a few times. The CDR3 DNA follows: TGTGCCAGCAGCCCCGGTAGTGCCGAGACCCAGTACTTC. Encoded protein: CASSPGSAETQYF. V is TRBV4-2 and J is TRBJ2-5, with D hard to call. The germline V gene encodes CDR1 LGHNA and CDR2 YNFKEQ. The CDR3 loop spans 13 amino acids. Between the trimmed V and J ends, which lost 4 bases and 5 bases, there was a span of 11 bases.

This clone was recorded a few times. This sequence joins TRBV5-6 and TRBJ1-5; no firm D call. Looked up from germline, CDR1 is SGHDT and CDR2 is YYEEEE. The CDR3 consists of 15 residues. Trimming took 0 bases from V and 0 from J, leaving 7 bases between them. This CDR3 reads CASSLAGTSNQPQHF. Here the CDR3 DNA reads TGTGCCAGCAGCTTGGCGGGTACTAGCAATCAGCCCCAGCATTTT.

The CDR3 DNA reads TGTGCCAGCAGCTTGGAAGGAGGGCGAAACACCATATATTTT. Translating gives CASSLEGGRNTIYF. The genes are TRBV5-4 and TRBJ1-3; D is unresolved. Germline loops: CDR1 SGHNT, CDR2 YYREEE (reference sequence). Trimming removed 0 bases from V and 5 bases from J, with 9 bases in between. The CDR3 has 14 amino acids.

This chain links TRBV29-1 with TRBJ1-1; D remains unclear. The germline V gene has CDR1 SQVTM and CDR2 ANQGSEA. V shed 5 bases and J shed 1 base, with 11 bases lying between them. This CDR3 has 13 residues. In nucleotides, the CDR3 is TGCAGCGTTAATCGGGGTTGGAACACTGAAGCTTTCTTT. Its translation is CSVNRGWNTEAFF.

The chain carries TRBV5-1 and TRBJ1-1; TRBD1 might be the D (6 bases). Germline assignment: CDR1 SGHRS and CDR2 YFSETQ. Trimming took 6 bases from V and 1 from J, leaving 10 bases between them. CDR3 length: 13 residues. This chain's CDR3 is CASTTTGNTEAFF. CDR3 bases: TGCGCCAGCACCACGACAGGGAACACTGAAGCTTTCTTT.

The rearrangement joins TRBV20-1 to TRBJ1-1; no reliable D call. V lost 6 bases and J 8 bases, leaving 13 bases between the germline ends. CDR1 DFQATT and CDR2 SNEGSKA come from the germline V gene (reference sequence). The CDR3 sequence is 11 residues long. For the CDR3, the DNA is TGCAGTGCCACAAATACCCAAGAAGCTTTCTTT. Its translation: CSATNTQEAFF.

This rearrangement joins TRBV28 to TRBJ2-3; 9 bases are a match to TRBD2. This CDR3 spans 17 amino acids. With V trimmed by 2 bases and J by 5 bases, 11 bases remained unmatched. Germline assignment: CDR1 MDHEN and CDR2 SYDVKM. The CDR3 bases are TGTGCCAGCAGTTTACCCAAGGTAGCGGGAGAGAAAGATACGCAGTATTTT. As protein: CASSLPKVAGEKDTQYF.

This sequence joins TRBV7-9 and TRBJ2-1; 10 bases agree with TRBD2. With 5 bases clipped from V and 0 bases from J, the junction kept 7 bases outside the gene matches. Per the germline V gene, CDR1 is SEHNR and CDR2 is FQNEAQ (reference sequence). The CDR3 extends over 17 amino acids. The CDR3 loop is CASSALTSGRSYNEQFF. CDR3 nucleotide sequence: TGTGCCAGCAGCGCCCTGACTAGCGGGCGCTCCTACAATGAGCAGTTCTTC.